This entry lists 23 T cell receptor beta chains sequenced from one sample in a study of cytomegalovirus exposure and HLA in healthy donors. With 60 Vbeta and 13 Jbeta primers, the PCR was carried out. Sequencing was performed with immunoSEQ multiplex PCR; in TCRdb, only in-frame clones are kept and a portion is missing. The profile covers approximately 150,000 clones, with about 80% appearing a single time and around 4.1% taken by the ten largest. The sample taken for sequencing was PBMCs. The receptors here all came from a middle-aged man in good health and CMV-seronegative.

The CDR3 DNA follows: TGCGCCAGCAGCTATGGGACAGAGGACACCGGGGAGCTGTTTTTT. Encoded protein: CASSYGTEDTGELFF. This rearrangement joins TRBV5-1 to TRBJ2-2; 7 bases fit TRBD1. The V and J ends lost 3 bases and 3 bases, in that order; junction bases with no gene match: 5. Germline V gene lookup returns CDR1 SGHRS and CDR2 YFSETQ. CDR3 length equals 15 residues.

The J gene is TRBJ1-2, the V gene TRBV5-1; 8 bases agree with TRBD1. The V gene's germline CDR1 is SGHRS and CDR2 YFSETQ. J gave up 4 bases and V 4 bases, and 6 bases lay outside the gene matches. CDR3 length: 14 residues. The CDR3 bases are TGCGCCAGCAGCCGAACCGGGACAGGCTATGGCTACACCTTC. Protein sequence: CASSRTGTGYGYTF.

The chain has TRBV11-2 and TRBJ2-3, with 11 bases identical to TRBD1. The CDR3 sequence is 15 residues long. V dropped 6 bases and J dropped 0; count of bases not matched to a gene: 2. Germline CDR1 and CDR2: SGHAT and FQNNGV. The CDR3 DNA reads as TGTGCCAGCAGAAGGGACAGGGGGAGCACAGATACGCAGTATTTT. Amino acid sequence: CASRRDRGSTDTQYF.

This chain joins TRBV7-9 and TRBJ2-3; D gene uncertain. Trimming pared 2 bases from V and 1 base from J, leaving 4 bases between. From germline, CDR1 is SEHNR and CDR2 FQNEAQ (reference sequence). The CDR3 covers 13 residues. Written as DNA, the CDR3 is TGTGCCAGCAGCTTAACGGGCACAGATACGCAGTATTTT. Residues: CASSLTGTDTQYF. The full variable domain, rest sourced from reference TRBV7-9 and TRBJ2-3, is DTGVSQNPRHKITKRGQNVTFRCDPISEHNRLYWYRQTLGQGPEFLTYFQNEAQLEKSRLLSDRFSAERPKGSFSTLEIQRTEQGDSAMYLCASSLTGTDTQYFGPGTRLTVL.

This chain uses TRBV13 with TRBJ2-7; 8 bases map to TRBD1. With V trimmed by 7 bases and J by 4 bases, 6 bases remained unmatched. The CDR3 is 13 amino acids. Germline values: CDR1 PRHDT, CDR2 FYEKMQ (reference sequence). CDR3 sequence: CASTNRGWYEQYF. The CDR3 region has the DNA TGTGCCAGCACCAACAGGGGGTGGTACGAGCAGTACTTC.

This clone occurred a few times. V is TRBV6-5 and J is TRBJ2-3, with TRBD1 matching 12 bases. In germline, CDR1 is MNHEY, CDR2 SVGAGI. V dropped 2 bases and J dropped 4; count of bases not matched to a gene: 1. The CDR3 has 15 residues. CDR3 DNA: TGTGCCAGCAGTTACGGGACAGGGGGCGCAGATACGCAGTATTTT. Translation gives CASSYGTGGADTQYF.

The V call is TRBV5-1, the J call TRBJ2-1; TRBD2 is a possible D gene (6 bases). In germline, CDR1 is SGHRS, CDR2 YFSETQ. The length of the CDR3 is 16 residues. V was clipped by 1 base and J by 3 bases, with 14 bases between them. The CDR3 DNA sequence: TGCGCCAGCAGCTTGACGTCCGGGGGACGCTACAATGAGCAGTTCTTC. Translating it yields CASSLTSGGRYNEQFF.

This clone has more than one count but fewer than ten. The chain joins TRBV5-1 to TRBJ2-3, with D unclear. CDR1 is SGHRS and CDR2 is YFSETQ in the germline V gene. The CDR3 consists of 13 residues. The ends were cut back, 1 base at V and 5 bases at J, with 8 bases in the middle. In DNA, the CDR3 is TGCGCCAGCAGCTTGCAACCAGGAGATACGCAGTATTTT. Translating gives CASSLQPGDTQYF.

The CDR3 loop reads CASSLGSKGVMKTQYF. CDR3 sequence (DNA): TGTGCCAGCAGCTTGGGTTCAAAGGGGGTCATGAAGACCCAGTACTTC. The chain recombines TRBV7-2 with TRBJ2-5; maybe TRBD1 (6 bases). The V and J ends lost 3 bases and 6 bases respectively, with 20 bases between them. This CDR3 contains 16 residues. Germline V CDR1 and CDR2: SGHTA, FQGNSA.

This chain uses TRBV7-2 with TRBJ2-3; TRBD2 matches 10 bases. V trimming: 2 bases; J trimming: 0 bases; junction bases outside the gene matches: 2. The V gene's germline CDR1 is SGHTA and CDR2 FQGNSA. The CDR3 length is 16 residues. The CDR3 sequence is CASSLRAGGSTDTQYF. CDR3 DNA sequence: TGTGCCAGCAGCTTACGAGCGGGGGGGAGCACAGATACGCAGTATTTT.

The chain couples TRBV6-4 to TRBJ1-1; no clear D gene. CDR1 is MRHNA, CDR2 SNTAGT, per germline. The ends were cut back, 5 bases at V and 1 base at J, with 8 bases in the middle. This CDR3 has 13 residues. The CDR3 spells CASSLSENTEAFF. DNA of the CDR3: TGTGCCAGCAGTCTGTCAGAGAACACTGAAGCTTTCTTT.

The rearrangement uses TRBV10-1 and TRBJ2-1; maybe TRBD1 (6 bases). V dropped 3 bases and J dropped 7 bases, with 10 bases sitting between them. The CDR3 sequence is 13 residues long. From germline, CDR1 is WNHNN and CDR2 SYGVQD (reference sequence). The CDR3 here is CASSEEQGNEQFF. For the CDR3, the DNA is TGCGCCAGCAGTGAAGAACAGGGAAATGAGCAGTTCTTC.

The J gene is TRBJ2-7, the V gene TRBV12-5; the match to TRBD1 covers 7 bases. CDR1 and CDR2 (germline): LGHNT, FRNRAP. The CDR3 has 15 amino acids. J lost 0 bases, V lost 1 base, and 3 bases had no gene match. CDR3 loop: CASGLADRVSYEQYF. The CDR3 region has the DNA TGTGCTAGTGGTTTGGCCGACAGGGTCTCCTACGAGCAGTACTTC.

The rearrangement joins TRBV5-1 to TRBJ1-1; 8 bases are shared with TRBD1. V dropped 5 bases and J dropped 0; count of bases not matched to a gene: 3. Looked up from germline, CDR1 is SGHRS and CDR2 is YFSETQ. The CDR3 extends over 14 amino acids. The CDR3 DNA sequence: TGCGCCAGCAGGGACAGGGCCGTGAACACTGAAGCTTTCTTT. It specifies CASRDRAVNTEAFF.

The J gene is TRBJ2-5, the V gene TRBV28; D unclear. Germline loops: CDR1 MDHEN, CDR2 SYDVKM. This CDR3 contains 11 residues. Trimming removed 6 bases at V and 3 bases at J, with 5 bases between. The CDR3 loop reads CASSREETQYF. CDR3 DNA sequence: TGTGCCAGCAGCCGGGAAGAGACCCAGTACTTC.

As for this clone: Germline and junction disagree at one end, which may indicate a read error. V is TRBV6-6 and J is TRBJ1-2; possibly TRBD1 for D (6 bases). The CDR3 contains 13 residues. The germline V gene encodes CDR1 MNHNY and CDR2 SVGAGI (reference sequence). The CDR3: CASSDSGDYGYTF. CDR3 sequence (DNA): TGTGCCAGCAGTGACTCAGGGGACTATGGCTACACCTTC.

This chain connects TRBV14 to TRBJ1-3; perhaps TRBD1 as D (5 bases). The CDR3 is 15 residues long. The V gene lost 3 bases and the J gene lost 0 bases, with 9 bases spanning the gap. Germline values: CDR1 SGHDN, CDR2 FVKESK. This CDR3 reads CASSHKQDSGNTIYF. The CDR3 DNA sequence: TGTGCCAGCAGCCACAAACAGGACTCTGGAAACACCATATATTTT.

This sequence joins TRBV28 and TRBJ2-5; weak D call: TRBD1 (5 bases). The end of the DNA aligns better with TRBJ2-7, so the J call may be wrong. Germline lookup yields CDR1 MDHEN and CDR2 SYDVKM. This CDR3 contains 14 residues. As DNA, the CDR3 is TGTGCCAGCCGGAATCAGGGTTTCTCCTACGAGCAGTACTTC. It yields the protein CASRNQGFSYEQYF.

There are a few counts of this clone. The chain recombines TRBV6-1 with TRBJ1-4; 11 bases match TRBD1. J lost 7 bases, V lost 0 bases, and 4 bases had no gene match. This CDR3 has 16 amino acids. Germline V gene data show CDR1 as MNHNS and CDR2 as SASEGT. The CDR3 DNA reads as TGTGCCAGCAGTGAAGCGGGGGGGACAGGGGGTGAAAAACTGTTTTTT. This encodes CASSEAGGTGGEKLFF.

In this sample, this clone turned up once. This chain connects TRBV7-2 to TRBJ1-1, with D perhaps TRBD1 (5 bases). CDR3 length equals 14 residues. CDR1 and CDR2 from the germline V gene are SGHTA and FQGNSA. V dropped 5 bases and J dropped 1 base, with 11 bases sitting between them. CDR3 in amino acids: CASSAYGQNTEAFF. In nucleotides, the CDR3 is TGTGCCAGCAGCGCCTACGGACAGAACACTGAAGCTTTCTTT.

This chain links TRBV7-9 with TRBJ2-2; TRBD2 agrees at 12 bases. CDR3 length: 17 residues. The junction had 7 bases not matched to a gene; V was cut back by 4 bases and J by 4 bases. The germline V gene encodes CDR1 SEHNR and CDR2 FQNEAQ (reference sequence). The CDR3 loop is CASSSRTSGALTGELFF. Written as DNA, the CDR3 is TGTGCCAGCAGCTCCAGGACTAGCGGGGCACTCACCGGGGAGCTGTTTTTT. Using reference TRBV7-9 and TRBJ2-2 for the parts outside the CDR3, the full variable domain is DTGVSQNPRHKITKRGQNVTFRCDPISEHNRLYWYRQTLGQGPEFLTYFQNEAQLEKSRLLSDRFSAERPKGSFSTLEIQRTEQGDSAMYLCASSSRTSGALTGELFFGEGSRLTVL.

This chain joins TRBV5-5 and TRBJ1-2; D uncertain. The germline V and J ends were trimmed by 1 base and 1 base, with 11 bases remaining between them. Germline V gene sequence: CDR1 SGHKS, CDR2 YYEKEE (reference sequence). This CDR3 contains 15 residues. CDR3 sequence (DNA): TGTGCCAGCAGCTTGAGTAGCGATGATAACTATGGCTACACCTTC. Residues: CASSLSSDDNYGYTF.

This clone appeared a single time. The V and J genes are TRBV6-5 and TRBJ1-1; D is ambiguous. The V gene lost 4 bases and the J gene lost 4 bases, with 16 bases spanning the gap. The CDR3 totals 15 residues. Germline V gene sequence: CDR1 MNHEY, CDR2 SVGAGI. The CDR3 loop reads CASSSRRGRSTEAFF. The CDR3 DNA is TGTGCCAGCAGTTCTCGACGAGGTAGAAGCACTGAAGCTTTCTTT.